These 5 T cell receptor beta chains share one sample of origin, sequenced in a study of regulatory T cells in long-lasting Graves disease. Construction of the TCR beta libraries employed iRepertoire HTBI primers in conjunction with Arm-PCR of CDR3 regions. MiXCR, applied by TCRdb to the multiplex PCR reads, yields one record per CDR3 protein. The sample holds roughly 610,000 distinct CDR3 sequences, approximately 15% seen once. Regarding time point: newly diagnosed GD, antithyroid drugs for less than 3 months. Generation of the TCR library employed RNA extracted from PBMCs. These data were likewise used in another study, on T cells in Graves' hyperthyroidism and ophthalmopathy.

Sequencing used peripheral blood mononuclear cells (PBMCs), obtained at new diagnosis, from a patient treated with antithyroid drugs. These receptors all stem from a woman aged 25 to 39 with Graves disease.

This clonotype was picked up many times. CDR3 nucleotides: TGCAGCGCCCCCGGGACAGGTGGCGAGCAGTACTTC. This sequence encodes CSAPGTGGEQYF. The V gene is TRBV29-1, the J gene TRBJ2-7; TRBD1 matches at 8 bases. V trimming: 7 bases; J trimming: 6 bases; junction bases outside the gene matches: 8. The germline CDR1 and CDR2 sequences are SQVTM and ANQGSEA. This CDR3 has 12 amino acids.

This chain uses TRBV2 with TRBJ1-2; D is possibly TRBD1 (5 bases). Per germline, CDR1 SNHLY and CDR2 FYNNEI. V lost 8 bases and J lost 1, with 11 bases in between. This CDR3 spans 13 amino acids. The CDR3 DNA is TGTGCCAGCGGCCGGGGCCTTAACTATGGCTACACCTTC. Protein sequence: CASGRGLNYGYTF.

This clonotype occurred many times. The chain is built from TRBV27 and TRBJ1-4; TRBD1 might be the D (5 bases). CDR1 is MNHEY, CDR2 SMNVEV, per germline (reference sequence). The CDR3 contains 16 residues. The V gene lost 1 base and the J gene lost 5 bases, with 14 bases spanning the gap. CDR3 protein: CASSLYSVGGNEKLFF. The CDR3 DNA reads TGTGCCAGCAGTTTATATTCAGTGGGGGGGAATGAAAAACTGTTTTTT.

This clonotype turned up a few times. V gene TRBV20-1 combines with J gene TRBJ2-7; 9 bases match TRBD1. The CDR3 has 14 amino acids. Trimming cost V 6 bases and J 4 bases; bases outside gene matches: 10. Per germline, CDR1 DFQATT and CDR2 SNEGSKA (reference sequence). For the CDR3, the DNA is TGCAGTGCCCTAGGCGGGACAGGGCATTACGAGCAGTACTTC. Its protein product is CSALGGTGHYEQYF.

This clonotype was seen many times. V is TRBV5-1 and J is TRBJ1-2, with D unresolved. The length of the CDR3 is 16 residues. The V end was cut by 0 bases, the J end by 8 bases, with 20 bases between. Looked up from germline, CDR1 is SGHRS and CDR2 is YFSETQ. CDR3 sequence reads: CASSLVVGSSLGGYTF. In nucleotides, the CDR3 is TGCGCCAGCAGCTTGGTGGTCGGCAGCTCCTTAGGCGGCTACACCTTC.